These 7 T cell receptor beta chains were all obtained from the same sample, sequenced in a study of cytomegalovirus exposure and HLA in healthy donors. 60 Vbeta and 13 Jbeta primers were used in PCR. Produced via immunoSEQ multiplex PCR; TCRdb's table is partial and in-frame only. The sample records roughly 150,000 clones, 70% to 80% being singletons. The sample comprised PBMCs. Receptors were obtained from a woman aged 40 to 49 in good health and CMV-seronegative.

This chain links TRBV5-4 with TRBJ2-3, with TRBD1 as a possible D gene (6 bases). Looked up from germline, CDR1 is SGHNT and CDR2 is YYREEE (reference sequence). Trimming cost V 0 bases and J 0 bases, with 17 bases left between them. CDR3 length: 18 residues. The chain's CDR3 is CASSLDSGGSLSTDTQYF. For the CDR3, the DNA is TGTGCCAGCAGCTTGGATAGTGGGGGCTCCCTTAGCACAGATACGCAGTATTTT.

This clone has a single count. The V call is TRBV5-5, the J call TRBJ1-4; the D is unclear. The CDR3 covers 13 residues. Trimming pared 1 base from V and 7 bases from J, leaving 8 bases between. Germline lookup yields CDR1 SGHKS and CDR2 YYEKEE (reference sequence). CDR3 in amino acids: CASSLSPGEKLFF. The CDR3 DNA reads as TGTGCCAGCAGCTTGTCCCCGGGTGAAAAACTGTTTTTT. The full variable domain, its missing parts supplied by reference TRBV5-5 and TRBJ1-4, is DAGVTQSPTHLIKTRGQQVTLRCSPISGHKSVSWYQQVLGQGPQFIFQYYEKEERGRGNFPDRFSARQFPNYSSELNVNALLLGDSALYLCASSLSPGEKLFFGSGTQLSVL.

This clone has only one observation. This chain joins TRBV19 and TRBJ2-7, with 9 nucleotides matching TRBD2. The CDR3 loop spans 16 amino acids. Germline loops: CDR1 LNHDA, CDR2 SQIVND (reference sequence). The V and J ends lost 3 bases and 0 bases, in that order; junction bases with no gene match: 6. CDR3 bases: TGTGCCAGTAGTATTGGCGGGGGGGTATACTCCTACGAGCAGTACTTC. Its translation is CASSIGGGVYSYEQYF.

The chain is built from TRBV7-7 and TRBJ1-3, with D possibly being TRBD1 (5 bases). V lost 5 bases, J lost 7 bases, and 12 bases lay in between. The CDR3 sequence is 13 residues long. The germline V gene encodes CDR1 SSHAT and CDR2 FNYEAQ (reference sequence). CDR3 in DNA: TGTGCCAGCAGCCCTAATGGGGGGAACACCATATATTTT. Translated, it gives CASSPNGGNTIYF.

This clone was picked up one time. J is TRBJ2-7 and V is TRBV5-4; 8 nucleotides agree with TRBD2. V trimming: 4 bases; J trimming: 3 bases; junction bases outside the gene matches: 9. Germline V gene sequence: CDR1 SGHNT, CDR2 YYREEE (reference sequence). This CDR3 spans 15 amino acids. CDR3 bases: TGTGCCAGCAGCCTTGGACTAGCAGTTAACTACGAGCAGTACTTC. This codes for CASSLGLAVNYEQYF.

The rearrangement links TRBV6-4 to TRBJ2-1; the match to TRBD2 covers 11 bases. This CDR3 is built from 19 residues. Per germline, CDR1 MRHNA and CDR2 SNTAGT. V gave up 10 bases and J gave up 6 bases; unmatched junction bases: 23. In nucleotides, the CDR3 is TGTGCCACCCCGGAAGTAAGAGCTAGCGGGGGGCTTGTTAGCAATGAGCAGTTCTTC. It codes for CATPEVRASGGLVSNEQFF.

V gene TRBV5-4 combines with J gene TRBJ2-2; 8 bases line up with TRBD2. Germline CDR1 is SGHNT and CDR2 is YYREEE (reference sequence). Germline trimming cut 2 bases from V and 3 bases from J; bases unmatched to any gene: 3. The CDR3 consists of 15 residues. In DNA, the CDR3 is TGTGCCAGCAGCTTTCCCGGGGGGGACACCGGGGAGCTGTTTTTT. Translation gives CASSFPGGDTGELFF.